The 22 T cell receptor beta chains given below trace back to one sample, sequenced in a study of T cell responses to AZD1222 COVID-19 vaccine. TCRdb keeps only in-frame clones here, not all; method: immunoSEQ multiplex PCR. The repertoire includes roughly 99,000 clones, 92% of them detected once, and around 8.6% sits in the top ten. Sample: peripheral blood, taken 28 days after the second AZD1222 dose. Every receptor here comes from an adult who received the AZD1222 COVID-19 vaccine.

The chain is built from TRBV6-1 and TRBJ1-3, with 7 bases matching TRBD1. Germline V gene sequence: CDR1 MNHNS, CDR2 SASEGT. Trimming cost V 0 bases and J 1 base; bases outside gene matches: 3. The CDR3 loop spans 16 amino acids. CDR3 nucleotide sequence: TGTGCCAGCAGTGAAGCCGGGACAGTTTCTGGAAACACCATATATTTT. Amino acids: CASSEAGTVSGNTIYF.

This sequence joins TRBV5-1 and TRBJ2-6; TRBD1 agrees at 7 bases. The CDR3 length is 18 residues. Per the germline V gene, CDR1 is SGHRS and CDR2 is YFSETQ. Unmatched junction bases numbered 10, after V lost 4 bases and J lost 0 bases. Written as DNA, the CDR3 is TGCGCCAGCAGCCCGACAGGGTCTTCAACCTCTGGGGCCAACGTCCTGACTTTC. Translating it yields CASSPTGSSTSGANVLTF.

This chain uses TRBV18 with TRBJ2-6, with TRBD2 matching over 8 bases. Germline CDR1 and CDR2: KGHSH and LQKENI. The CDR3 extends over 19 amino acids. V trimming: 3 bases; J trimming: 0 bases; junction bases outside the gene matches: 10. CDR3 residues: CASSPSWAGGHSGANVLTF. CDR3 nucleotide sequence: TGTGCCAGCTCACCGTCATGGGCGGGAGGCCACTCTGGGGCCAACGTCCTGACTTTC.

This chain connects TRBV9 to TRBJ2-3; D is unclear. Trimming took off 7 bases at V and 1 base at J, with 10 bases between the two ends. Germline loops: CDR1 SGDLS, CDR2 YYNGEE. This CDR3 region has 13 residues. CDR3 nucleotide sequence: TGTGCCAGCGAACCCCTAGGCACAGATACGCAGTATTTT. Its translation: CASEPLGTDTQYF.

This chain connects TRBV19 to TRBJ2-7; 8 bases map to TRBD1. The CDR3 is 15 amino acids. J lost 0 bases, V lost 6 bases, and 7 bases had no gene match. Germline V lookup: CDR1 LNHDA, CDR2 SQIVND (reference sequence). As DNA, the CDR3 is TGTGCCAGTAGCCCGGGACAGGCGAGCTCCTACGAGCAGTACTTC. It is translated as CASSPGQASSYEQYF.

The rearrangement uses TRBV6-2 or TRBV6-3 and TRBJ2-1, with D uncertain. The CDR3 has 11 residues. Germline loops: CDR1 MNHEY, CDR2 SVGEGT. Trimming pared 5 bases from V and 7 bases from J, leaving 6 bases between. For the CDR3, the DNA is TGTGCCAGCAGTCAATCGAATGAGCAGTTCTTC. Translating gives CASSQSNEQFF.

The gene calls are TRBV10-2 and TRBJ1-1; 10 bases line up with TRBD1. The CDR3 is made up of 13 amino acids. Germline V gene data show CDR1 as WSHSY and CDR2 as SAAADI. Trimming removed 6 bases from V and 4 bases from J; junction bases left unmatched: 2. CDR3 sequence reads: CASSRTGGTEAFF. The CDR3, as DNA: TGCGCCAGCAGCCGGACAGGGGGCACTGAAGCTTTCTTT.

This chain links TRBV6-5 with TRBJ1-1; TRBD1 matches at 8 bases. From germline, CDR1 is MNHEY and CDR2 SVGAGI. V was pared by 7 bases and J by 7 bases, with 8 bases of the junction left unmatched. There are 13 residues in the CDR3. CDR3 nucleotides: TGTGCCAGCACCGGACAGGGAATAAGTGAAGCTTTCTTT. Translation: CASTGQGISEAFF.

In its sample, this clone was seen once. The chain uses TRBV11-1 and TRBJ2-7; D uncertain. V was trimmed by 3 bases and J by 4 bases, leaving 7 bases between them. CDR1 and CDR2 from the germline V gene are SGHAT and FQDESV (reference sequence). This CDR3 comprises 12 residues. The CDR3 nucleotides read TGTGCCAGCAGCTTTTCGGGTTACGAGCAGTACTTC. This translates into CASSFSGYEQYF.

This chain uses TRBV4-1 with TRBJ1-3; D uncertain. V dropped 1 base and J dropped 4 bases, with 5 bases sitting between them. The CDR3 spans 13 residues. Germline CDR1 reads MGHRA; CDR2 reads YSYEKL. The CDR3 nucleotides read TGCGCCAGCAGCCAAGCGGCCGGAAACACCATATATTTT. This gives the protein CASSQAAGNTIYF.

V usage is TRBV28 and J usage is TRBJ1-5; D perhaps matches TRBD1 (5 bases). CDR1 and CDR2 (germline): MDHEN, SYDVKM. CDR3 length: 15 residues. Trimming shortened V by 6 bases and J by 2 bases, and 14 bases separated the two germline ends. Here the CDR3 DNA reads TGTGCCAGCAGGCCTAACGGGGGAGGCAATCAGCCCCAGCATTTT. Its protein product is CASRPNGGGNQPQHF.

The V gene is TRBV4-1, the J gene TRBJ1-2; the match to TRBD1 covers 7 bases. Germline V CDR1 and CDR2: MGHRA, YSYEKL. J was trimmed by 3 bases and V by 0 bases; bases with no gene match: 4. The CDR3 loop spans 15 amino acids. CDR3 loop: CASSQDWDSDYGYTF. As DNA, the CDR3 is TGCGCCAGCAGCCAAGATTGGGACAGCGACTATGGCTACACCTTC.

The chain has TRBV25-1 and TRBJ2-7; TRBD1 matches at 9 bases. There are 13 residues in the CDR3. The germline V gene encodes CDR1 MGHDK and CDR2 SYGVNS. The ends lost 6 bases at V and 6 bases at J; junction bases unmatched: 6. The DNA of the CDR3 is TGTGCCAGCAGGGCGACAGGGGGAGGCGAGCAGTACTTC. It translates to CASRATGGGEQYF.

As for this clone: The sample holds other DNA sequences that translate to the same CDR3. The rearrangement uses TRBV3-1 (or the pseudogene TRBV3-2) and TRBJ2-2; D is unresolved. V was trimmed by 0 bases and J by 0 bases, leaving 2 bases between them. There are 14 residues in the CDR3. Germline V CDR1 and CDR2: LGHDT, YNNKEL (reference sequence). The CDR3 DNA follows: TGTGCCAGCAGCCAAGATCCGAACACCGGGGAGCTGTTTTTT. It encodes CASSQDPNTGELFF.

This chain connects TRBV19 to TRBJ1-5; D not resolved. The CDR3 totals 14 residues. Germline V gene sequence: CDR1 LNHDA, CDR2 SQIVND (reference sequence). With 9 bases removed from V and 0 bases from J, the gap between germline ends came to 12 bases. The CDR3 sequence: CASRTTISNQPQHF. The CDR3 DNA reads as TGTGCCAGCAGGACGACTATTAGCAATCAGCCCCAGCATTTT.

The chain couples TRBV9 to TRBJ1-1, with a possible D match to TRBD1 (5 bases). The germline gives CDR1 SGDLS, CDR2 YYNGEE. There are 13 residues in the CDR3. Trimming took off 0 bases at V and 3 bases at J, with 6 bases between the two ends. The CDR3 region is CASSVGGDTEAFF. In DNA form, the CDR3 reads TGTGCCAGCAGCGTAGGAGGGGACACTGAAGCTTTCTTT.

The rearrangement joins TRBV27 to TRBJ1-6, with D perhaps matching TRBD1 (5 bases). This CDR3 contains 14 residues. V dropped 6 bases and J dropped 8 bases, with 14 bases sitting between them. Germline CDR1 and CDR2: MNHEY and SMNVEV (reference sequence). The CDR3 loop is CASSRTWRYSPLHF. CDR3 nucleotide sequence: TGTGCCAGCAGCCGGACATGGAGGTATTCACCCCTCCACTTT.

The chain carries TRBV9 and TRBJ1-1, with D tentatively TRBD1 (5 bases). Germline CDR1 SGDLS, CDR2 YYNGEE. The CDR3 runs to 16 residues. The V gene lost 1 base and the J gene lost 1 base, with 14 bases spanning the gap. DNA for the CDR3: TGTGCCAGCAGCGTACTCCAGGGTATGGGGAACACTGAAGCTTTCTTT. This sequence encodes CASSVLQGMGNTEAFF.

The rearrangement joins TRBV30 to TRBJ1-4; no reliable D call. Germline CDR1 reads GTSNPN; CDR2 reads SVGIG (reference sequence). CDR3 length equals 12 residues. The V and J ends lost 5 bases and 7 bases respectively, with 11 bases between them. CDR3 sequence: CAWAGIGEKLFF. The CDR3 DNA reads as TGTGCCTGGGCCGGGATTGGTGAAAAACTGTTTTTT.

The chain links TRBV4-1 to TRBJ2-2; D not certain. Germline V gene sequence: CDR1 MGHRA, CDR2 YSYEKL. This CDR3 comprises 12 residues. V was shortened by 3 bases and J by 7 bases, with 6 bases between the two germline ends. CDR3 nucleotide sequence: TGCGCCAGCAGCCAGTACGGCGGGGAGCTGTTTTTT. This gives the protein CASSQYGGELFF.

CDR3: CASSSGLNTEAFF. The CDR3 nucleotides read TGTGCCAGCAGCTCGGGACTGAACACTGAAGCTTTCTTT. The chain recombines TRBV14 with TRBJ1-1; D perhaps matches TRBD1 (5 bases). Trimming shortened V by 5 bases and J by 0 bases, and 7 bases separated the two germline ends. In germline, CDR1 is SGHDN, CDR2 FVKESK. This CDR3 is 13 amino acids long.

The genes are TRBV28 and TRBJ1-5; the D gene is possibly TRBD1 (6 bases). V lost 5 bases to trimming and J lost 1 base, with 18 bases between them. This CDR3 region has 17 residues. The germline V gene has CDR1 MDHEN and CDR2 SYDVKM. The chain's CDR3 is CASSRPRGGVSNQPQHF. The CDR3 DNA sequence: TGTGCCAGCAGTCGCCCCAGGGGCGGAGTGAGCAATCAGCCCCAGCATTTT.